This T cell receptor (beta chain) was identified in a study of response to subunit inactivated influenza vaccine. Notes on this clonotype: Antigen: not known.

Study-level results: Seasonal influenza vaccination, on each occasion, was suggested by the authors to recruit few new T cells.

A single record per CDR3 protein comes from TCRdb applying MiXCR to the RT-PCR reads. The sample shows around 320,000 distinct CDR3 sequences, 20% to 25% of them seen only once. The CDR3 runs to 16 residues. V was pared by 4 bases and J by 4 bases, with 11 bases of the junction left unmatched. The V gene's germline CDR1 is SNHLY and CDR2 FYNNEI. This clonotype was sampled from a man between 45 and 75 years old who received an inactivated influenza vaccine. The sample in question was PBMCs from blood, obtained about 20 months after vaccination. The J gene is TRBJ2-3, the V gene TRBV2, with 7 bases lining up with TRBD1. CDR3: CASSVPRVGQPDTQYF. The DNA for the CDR3 is TGTGCCAGCAGTGTCCCGCGAGTGGGACAGCCAGATACGCAGTATTTT.